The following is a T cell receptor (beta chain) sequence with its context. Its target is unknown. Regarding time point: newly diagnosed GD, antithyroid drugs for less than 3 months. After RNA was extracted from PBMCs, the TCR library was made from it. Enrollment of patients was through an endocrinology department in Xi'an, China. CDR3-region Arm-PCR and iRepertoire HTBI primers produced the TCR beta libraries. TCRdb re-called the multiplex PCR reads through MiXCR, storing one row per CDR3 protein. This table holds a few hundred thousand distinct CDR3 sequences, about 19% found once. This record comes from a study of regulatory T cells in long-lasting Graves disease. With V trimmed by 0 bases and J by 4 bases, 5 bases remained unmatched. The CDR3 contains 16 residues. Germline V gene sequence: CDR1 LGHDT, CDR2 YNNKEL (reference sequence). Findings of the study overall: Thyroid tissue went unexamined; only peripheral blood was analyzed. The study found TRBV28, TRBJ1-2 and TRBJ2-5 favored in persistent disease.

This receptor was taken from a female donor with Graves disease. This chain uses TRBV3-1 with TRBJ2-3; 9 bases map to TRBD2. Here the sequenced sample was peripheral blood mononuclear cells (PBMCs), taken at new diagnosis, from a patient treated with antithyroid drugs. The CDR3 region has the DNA TGTGCCAGCAGCCAAGATAGCGGGAGAGGGGCAGATACGCAGTATTTT. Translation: CASSQDSGRGADTQYF.